This TCR beta chain was profiled in a study of beta chain features in type 1 diabetes. Expressed TCRB transcripts were sequenced because the entire RNA isolate underwent reverse transcription. Sequenced by immunoSEQ multiplex PCR; TCRdb stores in-frame clones only, minus some. The sample carries roughly 38,000 clones, about 66% recorded once. CDR3 length: 14 residues. Between the trimmed V and J ends, which lost 4 bases and 2 bases, there was a span of 11 bases. Germline loops: CDR1 SGHRS, CDR2 YFSETQ. Study-level findings and limits: Type 1 diabetes patients had TCRB CDR3s that were shorter (moderately but significantly so) in all four CD4+ subsets.

Averaging around 120 mL, one heparinised blood draw was given by each donor. Comments on this clone: Its antigen remains unknown.

The receptor comes from a man under 40 with type 1 diabetes. Some clones in this sample may be carry-over from other donors' samples. The chain uses TRBV5-1 and TRBJ2-3, with D tentatively TRBD1 (6 bases). Sequencing used Tregs from blood. The CDR3 reads CASSGGSSTDTQYF. The CDR3 bases are TGCGCCAGCAGCGGGGGCTCGTCCACAGATACGCAGTATTTT.